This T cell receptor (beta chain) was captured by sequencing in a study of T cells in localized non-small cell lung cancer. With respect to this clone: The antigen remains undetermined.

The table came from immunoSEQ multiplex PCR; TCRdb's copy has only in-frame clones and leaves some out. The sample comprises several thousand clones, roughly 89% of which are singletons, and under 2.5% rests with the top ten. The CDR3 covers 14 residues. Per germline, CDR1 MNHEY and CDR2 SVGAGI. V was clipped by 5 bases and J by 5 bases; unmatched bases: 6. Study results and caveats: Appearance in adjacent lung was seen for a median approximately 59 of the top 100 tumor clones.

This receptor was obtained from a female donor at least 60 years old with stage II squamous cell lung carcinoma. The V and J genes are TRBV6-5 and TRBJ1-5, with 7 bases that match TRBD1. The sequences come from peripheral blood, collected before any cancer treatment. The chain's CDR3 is CASSLRTGYQPQHF. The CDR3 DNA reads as TGTGCCAGCAGTCTCAGGACAGGCTATCAGCCCCAGCATTTT.